These T cell receptor beta chains were read from a single sample in a study of spatial heterogeneity in lung cancer. TCRdb itself ran the 5' RACE reads through MiXCR, one entry per CDR3 protein. The sample holds 20,000 to 30,000 distinct CDR3 sequences; approximately 9.5% are singletons and the top ten take more than 6%. The material sequenced was lung tumor tissue, taken at surgery. These receptors originate from a male donor with early-stage non-small cell lung cancer. Each CDR3 is given with its conserved first and last residue. D genes are given only for firm matches. Part of the rows lack a size; the others show once, few, many or a class for expanded clones.

v_call	clone_size	d_call	j_call	cdr3_aa	cdr3_nt
TRBV20-1	.	TRBD2	TRBJ2-3	CSAPLAGGRNTQYF	TGCAGTGCCCCTTTAGCGGGGGGCAGGAATACGCAGTATTTT
TRBV20-1	few	.	TRBJ1-2	CSARDPRQGPYGYTF	TGCAGTGCTAGAGATCCGCGGCAGGGTCCCTATGGCTACACCTTC
TRBV10-3	few	.	TRBJ1-1	CAISESGGTEAFF	TGTGCCATCAGTGAGAGCGGGGGGACTGAAGCTTTCTTT
TRBV27	many	.	TRBJ2-7	CATGSSTIYEQYF	TGTGCCACGGGGAGCAGCACCATCTACGAGCAGTACTTC
TRBV7-9	many	.	TRBJ1-5	CASSLSPHREPNQPQHF	TGTGCCAGCAGCTTGTCCCCCCACAGGGAACCTAATCAGCCCCAGCATTTT
TRBV28	many	.	TRBJ1-1	CASSLPGATSFRAFF	TGTGCCAGCAGTTTACCAGGGGCCACCTCATTTAGGGCTTTCTTT
TRBV28	medium-sized	.	TRBJ2-7	CASSLRGAGRHEQYF	TGTGCCAGCAGTTTAAGGGGGGCCGGTCGCCACGAGCAGTACTTC
TRBV18	.	.	TRBJ2-7	CASSPSSEAYEQYF	TGTGCCAGCTCACCGAGCAGTGAAGCCTACGAGCAGTACTTC
TRBV28	.	.	TRBJ2-7	CASSAPPGTNSYEQYF	TGTGCCAGCAGTGCGCCCCCCGGGACAAACTCCTACGAGCAGTACTTC
TRBV29-1	few	.	TRBJ2-7	CSVVRTETYEQYF	TGCAGCGTTGTCCGTACGGAAACCTACGAGCAGTACTTC
TRBV18	many	TRBD1	TRBJ2-7	CASSPVQGNYEQYF	TGTGCCAGCTCACCCGTACAGGGGAACTACGAGCAGTACTTC
TRBV5-1	many	TRBD1	TRBJ2-1	CASTRQGGNEQFF	TGCGCCAGCACCCGACAGGGGGGGAATGAGCAGTTCTTC
TRBV18	medium-sized	.	TRBJ2-5	CASSPQETQYF	TGTGCCAGCTCACCCCAAGAGACCCAGTACTTC
TRBV28	few	TRBD2	TRBJ2-2	CASSSSGSGTGELFF	TGTGCCAGCAGTTCTAGCGGATCTGGTACCGGGGAGCTGTTTTTT
TRBV7-8	.	TRBD1	TRBJ2-7	CASSTAPGQILYEQYF	TGTGCCAGCAGCACCGCTCCGGGACAGATCCTCTACGAGCAGTACTTC
TRBV18	.	TRBD2	TRBJ2-5	CASSPPGGSETQYF	TGTGCCAGCTCACCACCGGGCGGGAGTGAGACCCAGTACTTC
TRBV9	many	.	TRBJ2-5	CASSPPSGETQYF	TGTGCCAGCAGCCCCCCCTCTGGGGAGACCCAGTACTTC
TRBV10-3	few	TRBD1	TRBJ1-2	CAISATGGQGYTF	TGTGCCATCAGTGCAACAGGGGGCCAGGGCTACACCTTC
TRBV7-2	.	.	TRBJ1-2	CASSALGGAGYGYTF	TGTGCCAGCAGCGCATTGGGGGGGGCAGGATACGGCTACACCTTC
TRBV24-1	.	.	TRBJ2-5	CATSAGYQETQYF	TGTGCCACCAGTGCCGGATACCAAGAGACCCAGTACTTC
TRBV28	few	.	TRBJ1-2	CASSLQVRMGYTF	TGTGCCAGCAGTCTACAGGTGCGGATGGGCTACACCTTC
TRBV28	many	.	TRBJ1-6	CASSFADSPLHF	TGTGCCAGCAGTTTCGCTGATTCACCCCTCCACTTT
TRBV23-1	many	.	TRBJ2-3	CASSQPLPPKDTDTQYF	TGCGCCAGCAGTCAACCCCTGCCCCCAAAGGACACAGATACGCAGTATTTT
TRBV2	few	TRBD1	TRBJ1-2	CASRGTGFQGGYTF	TGTGCCAGCAGGGGGACAGGTTTCCAGGGTGGCTACACCTTC
TRBV5-1	many	TRBD1	TRBJ2-7	CASSLGGQERYEQYF	TGCGCCAGCAGCTTGGGGGGACAGGAACGCTACGAGCAGTACTTC
TRBV6-6	few	TRBD2	TRBJ2-1	CASSSSGSIYNEQFF	TGTGCCAGCAGTTCTAGCGGTTCTATCTACAATGAGCAGTTCTTC
TRBV5-1	many	.	TRBJ2-7	CASSTVSYEQYF	TGCGCCAGCAGCACAGTCTCCTACGAGCAGTACTTC
TRBV7-2	many	.	TRBJ2-5	CASSTQKDGTQYF	TGTGCCAGCAGCACTCAAAAGGACGGGACCCAGTACTTC
TRBV4-2	many	.	TRBJ1-1	CASSQGGRGSEAFF	TGTGCCAGCAGCCAAGGGGGCCGCGGGTCTGAAGCTTTCTTT
TRBV7-7	few	TRBD2	TRBJ2-1	CASSLILAGLSEQFF	TGTGCCAGCAGCTTAATCCTAGCGGGATTGTCTGAGCAGTTCTTC
TRBV11-2	many	TRBD1	TRBJ1-6	CASSPLSGQENSPLHF	TGTGCCAGCAGCCCACTTTCGGGACAGGAGAATTCACCCCTCCACTTT
TRBV28	many	.	TRBJ2-7	CASSLRGYEQYF	TGTGCCAGCAGTTTACGTGGGTACGAGCAGTACTTC
TRBV7-2	few	.	TRBJ2-3	CASSLGGSDTQYF	TGTGCCAGCAGCTTAGGTGGGTCAGATACGCAGTATTTT
TRBV24-1	many	TRBD1	TRBJ2-6	CATSGGQGRSGANVLTF	TGTGCCACCAGTGGGGGACAGGGCCGCTCTGGGGCCAACGTCCTGACTTTC
TRBV7-9	many	.	TRBJ2-5	CASYMSGETQYF	TGTGCCAGCTATATGTCGGGAGAGACCCAGTACTTC
TRBV4-2	few	TRBD2	TRBJ2-3	CASSLFLAGDTQYF	TGTGCCAGCAGCCTATTTCTAGCGGGGGATACGCAGTATTTT
TRBV28	many	TRBD2	TRBJ2-1	CARGPQTLAGTLYSYNEQFF	TGTGCCAGGGGCCCCCAAACTTTAGCGGGGACTCTATACTCCTACAATGAGCAGTTCTTC
TRBV29-1	many	TRBD2	TRBJ2-1	CSATTSGSPRAQFF	TGCAGCGCGACGACTAGCGGGAGCCCGCGCGCGCAGTTCTTC
TRBV6-6	many	.	TRBJ2-7	CASSYWDGGQYF	TGTGCCAGCAGTTACTGGGACGGGGGGCAGTACTTC
TRBV6-1	many	.	TRBJ1-5	CASILQAGGIYQPQHF	TGTGCCAGCATTCTCCAGGCCGGGGGGATCTATCAGCCCCAGCATTTT
TRBV11-2	.	TRBD1	TRBJ1-5	CASSSQGESQPQHF	TGTGCCAGCAGCTCACAGGGGGAAAGTCAGCCCCAGCATTTT
TRBV12-3/TRBV12-4	many	.	TRBJ2-1	CASTRADRLNEQFF	TGTGCCAGCACCCGGGCGGACAGATTAAATGAGCAGTTCTTC
TRBV24-1	many	TRBD2	TRBJ2-5	CATSEKRLAGAPLAQYF	TGTGCCACCAGTGAAAAGCGACTAGCGGGGGCCCCGCTGGCCCAGTACTTC
TRBV27	.	.	TRBJ2-2	CASSFHATNTGELFF	TGTGCCAGCAGTTTCCACGCGACGAACACCGGGGAGCTGTTTTTT
TRBV28	medium-sized	.	TRBJ2-7	CASSPRTNQIYEQYF	TGTGCCAGCAGTCCCCGGACTAACCAGATCTACGAGCAGTACTTC
TRBV10-2	many	.	TRBJ2-5	CASSGRGLGETQYF	TGCGCCAGCAGTGGAAGGGGCCTAGGGGAGACCCAGTACTTC